Listed below are T cell receptor beta chains from one sample, sequenced in a study of blood T cell repertoires in COVID-19. Assay: immunoSEQ multiplex PCR; the TCRdb copy retains only in-frame clones and omits some. Among around 140,000 clones, 70% to 85% were seen once, and the ten largest hold approximately 18%. Sequenced material: peripheral blood. All receptors come from a woman aged 80 or over with acute or convalescent COVID-19. CDR3s include the opening cysteine and the closing phenylalanine or tryptophan.

v_gene,j_gene,CDR3aa
TRBV7-9,TRBJ2-5,CASTRTGQETQYF
TRBV4-1,TRBJ1-1,CASSQAFRGTGGTEAFF
TRBV9,TRBJ2-4,CASSPPGTVGNIQYF
TRBV11-2,TRBJ1-4,CASSFPAGRGAPNEKLFF
TRBV7-9,TRBJ2-1,CASSLTGDPYNEQFF
TRBV30,TRBJ1-2,CAWSVGTLRYGYTF
TRBV14,TRBJ1-2,CASSPWGRYGYTF
TRBV27,TRBJ2-7,CARTGIRFLIVYEQYF
TRBV18,TRBJ2-3,CASSPLRGAGTDTQYF
TRBV9,TRBJ2-7,CASSGGGRYEQYF
TRBV6-2/TRBV6-3,TRBJ2-3,CASSKLAGGTDTQYF
TRBV4-3,TRBJ1-1,CASSQDRPTGGNTEAFF
TRBV7-2,TRBJ1-1,CASSLSRTGNTEAFF
TRBV9,TRBJ2-7,CASSVAQGSYEQYF
TRBV20-1,TRBJ2-3,CSASALRTSGTDTQYF
TRBV5-1,TRBJ1-2,CASSSRIDRGDGYTF
TRBV19,TRBJ1-4,CASTNLPTGGGDEKLFF
TRBV5-5,TRBJ1-6,CASSLVGLVSSPLHF
TRBV27,TRBJ2-7,CASSSLRTGVRNEQYF
TRBV19,TRBJ2-1,CASSRQRGDYNEQFF
TRBV5-1,TRBJ2-5,CASSLAGEKTQYF
TRBV4-3,TRBJ1-1,CASSQQGAMNTEAFF
TRBV6-2/TRBV6-3,TRBJ1-4,CASSYQYKEKLFF
TRBV5-1,TRBJ1-3,CASSLGGGDPGNTIYF
TRBV7-2,TRBJ1-4,CASSSSDRDNEKLFF
TRBV3-1/TRBV3-2,TRBJ2-3,CASSQDGTSAGRDTQYF
TRBV3-1/TRBV3-2,TRBJ2-1,CASSQVWTSGINEQFF
TRBV4-3,TRBJ2-2,CASSHGPGQGTAGELFF
TRBV6-2/TRBV6-3,TRBJ2-4,CASSYGGGAKNIQYF
TRBV5-8,TRBJ2-7,CRTGAPYEQYF
TRBV9,TRBJ2-3,CASSVVGGGTDTQYF
TRBV7-2,TRBJ2-1,CTVSRLAGNNEQFF
TRBV19,TRBJ1-2,CASSIHNYGYTF
TRBV11-2,TRBJ1-5,CASSSGQGYQPQHF
TRBV7-2,TRBJ2-7,CASSLAIGRGYEQYF
TRBV18,TRBJ1-2,CASTGGSDYTF
TRBV7-9,TRBJ2-7,CASSSVEREGSYEQYF
TRBV6-5,TRBJ2-7,CASTGAVEQYF
TRBV7-2,TRBJ2-3,CASSARDRWGDTQYF
TRBV4-1,TRBJ2-1,CASSQGSSYNEQFF
TRBV6-5,TRBJ1-5,CASIVQTGINQPQHF
TRBV5-5,TRBJ1-5,CASSRDWGNQPQHF
TRBV7-6,TRBJ1-2,CASSLHRSYGYTF
TRBV27,TRBJ1-6,CASSFNRVPNSPLHF
TRBV19,TRBJ2-1,CASSIASGTPRNVGQFF
TRBV15,TRBJ1-5,CATSRDLGVNQPQHF
TRBV12-5,TRBJ2-5,CASGSVGGQETQYF
TRBV6-2/TRBV6-3,TRBJ2-3,CASSYSSGQGKDTQYF
TRBV7-2,TRBJ1-2,CASSSNRVGYTF
TRBV13,TRBJ2-5,CASSLGSSGAGYRETQYF
TRBV30,TRBJ2-5,CAWSPHARGSQETQYF
TRBV4-3,TRBJ1-2,CASSQELNRGKRGYTF
TRBV29-1,TRBJ1-1,CSVGRQNTEAFF